The 27 T cell receptor beta chains given below trace back to one sample, sequenced in a study of human T cells and chemical hapten exposure. TCRdb ran MiXCR on the RACE reads and lists one entry per CDR3 protein. Of over 100,000 distinct CDR3 sequences listed, about a tenth were seen once; the top ten hold about 3%. Time point denoted: patch test 2, 6 weeks after DPC sensitization. The treatment here: therapeutic diphenylcyclopropenone sensitization with weekly scalp DPC. This material consisted of whole blood, taken in connection with sensitization to the hapten diphenylcyclopropenone (DPC). These receptor sequences come from a woman between 40 and 55 years old with alopecia areata. Some clones in this sample may be carry-over from other donors' samples.

This clonotype was counted at least ten times. The rearrangement joins TRBV3-1 to TRBJ1-2; the D gene is possibly TRBD1 (6 bases). Germline CDR1 reads LGHDT; CDR2 reads YNNKEL (reference sequence). The ends were cut back, 4 bases at V and 2 bases at J, with 8 bases in the middle. The CDR3 contains 13 residues. The CDR3 bases are TGTGCCAGCAGCCCGACAGGAAACTATGGCTACACCTTC. Translation: CASSPTGNYGYTF.

This clonotype came up a few times. V usage is TRBV3-1 and J usage is TRBJ2-2; tentatively, D is TRBD2 (5 bases). The CDR3 sequence is 14 residues long. Germline V gives CDR1 LGHDT, CDR2 YNNKEL (reference sequence). V lost 1 base and J lost 5, with 8 bases in between. CDR3 DNA: TGTGCCAGCAGCCAAGGGGGAGTTACCGGGGAGCTGTTTTTT. This sequence encodes CASSQGGVTGELFF.

This clonotype was detected ten times or more. The rearrangement links TRBV5-6 to TRBJ1-2; D possibly corresponds to TRBD1 (5 bases). Germline lookup yields CDR1 SGHDT and CDR2 YYEEEE. Trimming removed 4 bases at V and 4 bases at J, with 17 bases between. The CDR3 length is 15 residues. The CDR3 region has the DNA TGTGCCAGCAGCCCGTGGCCGGGACTCATCTATGGCTACACCTTC. Protein: CASSPWPGLIYGYTF.

This clonotype was picked up many times. This chain links TRBV6-1 with TRBJ1-5; no clear D. Trimming pared 2 bases from V and 0 bases from J, leaving 11 bases between. CDR3 length: 16 amino acids. Germline V CDR1 and CDR2: MNHNS, SASEGT. The CDR3 region is CASSEWTHDSNQPQHF. The CDR3 DNA follows: TGTGCCAGCAGTGAATGGACTCACGATAGCAATCAGCCCCAGCATTTT.

This clonotype has just a few counts. The genes are TRBV7-2 and TRBJ2-3; a weak D match, TRBD1 (5 bases). CDR3 size: 13 residues. CDR1 is SGHTA, CDR2 FQGNSA, per germline. The germline V and J ends were trimmed by 7 bases and 2 bases, with 10 bases remaining between them. CDR3 sequence: CASNKGVTDTQYF. DNA of the CDR3: TGTGCCAGCAACAAAGGGGTCACAGATACGCAGTATTTT.

This clonotype occurred a few times. The chain recombines TRBV4-3 with TRBJ1-4, with D possibly matching TRBD1 (5 bases). CDR1 is LGHNA, CDR2 YSLEER, per germline. Deletions cut 0 bases from V and 4 bases from J, with 12 bases between. The CDR3 extends over 16 amino acids. Here the CDR3 DNA reads TGCGCCAGCAGCCAAGATCCAGGGAGGAGTAATGAAAAACTGTTTTTT. Its translation: CASSQDPGRSNEKLFF.

At least ten counts were recorded for this clonotype. The chain recombines TRBV9 with TRBJ1-6; D gene uncertain. From germline, CDR1 is SGDLS and CDR2 YYNGEE. This CDR3 has 15 residues. V lost 0 bases, J lost 3 bases, and 7 bases lay in between. The CDR3 coding sequence is TGTGCCAGCAGCGTAGACAGCCACTATAATTCACCCCTCCACTTT. Amino acid sequence: CASSVDSHYNSPLHF.

This clonotype turned up a few times. The chain links TRBV27 to TRBJ2-1, with D possibly being TRBD2 (7 bases). CDR1 and CDR2 from the germline V gene are MNHEY and SMNVEV (reference sequence). Between the trimmed V and J ends, which lost 5 bases and 9 bases, there was a span of 29 bases. This CDR3 has 18 residues. CDR3 DNA: TGTGCCAGCAGTATGAATACCCCCTACTGGCGGGGGCTGACTGAGCAGTTCTTC. Its translation: CASSMNTPYWRGLTEQFF.

The gene calls are TRBV7-9 and TRBJ2-1; TRBD1 is a possible D gene (5 bases). The ends were cut back, 5 bases at V and 7 bases at J, with 12 bases in the middle. Germline V gene lookup returns CDR1 SEHNR and CDR2 FQNEAQ (reference sequence). CDR3 length: 13 amino acids. CDR3 sequence: CASSPPGWNEQFF. CDR3 nucleotide sequence: TGTGCCAGCAGCCCACCAGGGTGGAATGAGCAGTTCTTC.

In this sample, this clonotype turned up a few times. The chain recombines TRBV10-3 with TRBJ2-1; D is undetermined. The germline V and J ends were trimmed by 2 bases and 2 bases, with 7 bases remaining between them. This CDR3 contains 14 residues. The V gene's germline CDR1 is ENHRY and CDR2 SYGVKD. For the CDR3, the DNA is TGTGCCATCAGTGAGCAGAACACCTACAATGAGCAGTTCTTC. Translated: CAISEQNTYNEQFF.

This clonotype was seen ten or more times. V usage is TRBV6-2 or TRBV6-3 and J usage is TRBJ2-2, with a weak D call TRBD1 (5 bases). The CDR3 is made up of 15 amino acids. V dropped 7 bases and J dropped 7 bases, with 19 bases sitting between them. The germline CDR1 and CDR2 sequences are MNHEY and SVGEGT. In nucleotides, the CDR3 is TGTGCCAGCACCCCCAGGGATCTAAACGGCGGGGAGCTGTTTTTT. This encodes CASTPRDLNGGELFF.

This clonotype was seen a handful of times. J is TRBJ2-2 and V is TRBV7-9; the D gene is possibly TRBD2 (5 bases). Germline CDR1 SEHNR, CDR2 FQNEAQ (reference sequence). V shed 3 bases and J shed 5 bases, with 10 bases lying between them. The CDR3 extends over 14 amino acids. CDR3 nucleotide sequence: TGTGCCAGCAGCTTTCTGACGGGGACCGGGGAGCTGTTTTTT. It specifies CASSFLTGTGELFF.

The rearrangement links TRBV30 to TRBJ2-3, with unresolved D. Looked up from germline, CDR1 is GTSNPN and CDR2 is SVGIG (reference sequence). Trimming removed 0 bases from V and 6 bases from J, with 13 bases in between. The CDR3 sequence is 14 residues long. For the CDR3, the DNA is TGTGCCTGGAGTGTTTCCGGGCCGACCGATACGCAGTATTTT. Translating it yields CAWSVSGPTDTQYF.

This clonotype was recorded at least ten times. The chain uses TRBV20-1 and TRBJ2-1, with a weak D call TRBD2 (6 bases). This CDR3 contains 13 residues. Germline V lookup: CDR1 DFQATT, CDR2 SNEGSKA (reference sequence). V was clipped by 5 bases and J by 4 bases, with 12 bases between them. The DNA of the CDR3 is TGCAGTGCTTCGGGGGTACCTTACAATGAGCAGTTCTTC. It translates to CSASGVPYNEQFF.

This clonotype was observed at least ten times. This chain uses TRBV7-2 with TRBJ2-7; the match to TRBD1 covers 8 bases. CDR1 and CDR2 from the germline V gene are SGHTA and FQGNSA. V was clipped by 3 bases and J by 0 bases; unmatched bases: 1. This CDR3 comprises 14 residues. The CDR3 DNA is TGTGCCAGCAGCTTGACAGGGGACTCCTACGAGCAGTACTTC. Encoded protein: CASSLTGDSYEQYF.

This clonotype was counted a few times. The CDR3 sequence is CASSLHGDQTQYF. The CDR3 DNA follows: TGTGCCAGCAGCCTACACGGTGATCAGACCCAGTACTTC. This chain connects TRBV7-2 to TRBJ2-5; D is undetermined. Per germline, CDR1 SGHTA and CDR2 FQGNSA. The CDR3 is 13 residues long. The V and J ends lost 5 bases and 6 bases respectively, with 13 bases between them.

There are many counts of this clonotype. The chain joins TRBV3-1 to TRBJ1-5; tentative D call: TRBD1 (5 bases). The V end lost 0 bases, the J end lost 7 bases, and 13 bases lay between the germline ends. The CDR3 extends over 15 amino acids. Germline V gene data show CDR1 as LGHDT and CDR2 as YNNKEL (reference sequence). CDR3 sequence: CASSQEAAGGQPQHF. The CDR3 coding sequence is TGTGCCAGCAGCCAAGAAGCGGCCGGGGGACAGCCCCAGCATTTT.

The CDR3: CASSEAALGYEQYF. In DNA, the CDR3 is TGTGCCAGCAGTGAAGCAGCGCTCGGCTACGAGCAGTACTTC. This chain connects TRBV6-1 to TRBJ2-7; D not resolved. CDR3 length: 14 residues. V shed 0 bases and J shed 3 bases, with 9 bases lying between them. Germline V gene data show CDR1 as MNHNS and CDR2 as SASEGT.

The sample holds a few counts of this clonotype. The chain employs TRBV13 and TRBJ2-2; D possibly uses TRBD1 or TRBD2 (5 bases each). V was pared by 2 bases and J by 5 bases, with 12 bases between. Per the germline V gene, CDR1 is PRHDT and CDR2 is FYEKMQ (reference sequence). The CDR3 is 15 amino acids. For the CDR3, the DNA is TGTGCCAGCAGCTTAACCGGGACCTTTACCGGGGAGCTGTTTTTT. Encoded protein: CASSLTGTFTGELFF.

This clonotype was seen ten or more times. The rearrangement joins TRBV30 to TRBJ1-5; no clear D gene. Trimming pared 1 base from V and 3 bases from J, leaving 7 bases between. Germline CDR1 reads GTSNPN; CDR2 reads SVGIG (reference sequence). The CDR3 sequence is 13 residues long. The CDR3 bases are TGTGCCTGGAGTGGGGGAAACAATCAGCCCCAGCATTTT. Translated, it gives CAWSGGNNQPQHF.

This clonotype was counted between two and nine times. V is TRBV7-7 and J is TRBJ1-4, with a possible D match to TRBD1 (5 bases). V shed 3 bases and J shed 8 bases, with 13 bases lying between them. This CDR3 spans 14 amino acids. Germline V gene lookup returns CDR1 SSHAT and CDR2 FNYEAQ (reference sequence). CDR3 residues: CASSLGPAGEKLFF. The CDR3, as DNA: TGTGCCAGCAGCTTGGGGCCAGCGGGGGAAAAACTGTTTTTT. Full variable domain (missing parts from reference TRBV7-7 and TRBJ1-4): GAGVSQSPRYKVTKRGQDVTLRCDPISSHATLYWYQQALGQGPEFLTYFNYEAQPDKSGLPSDRFSAERPEGSISTLTIQRTEQRDSAMYRCASSLGPAGEKLFFGSGTQLSVL.

This clonotype was detected many times. The chain joins TRBV7-9 to TRBJ2-2, with D possibly TRBD2 on 5 matching bases. V lost 5 bases, J lost 0 bases, and 10 bases lay in between. The germline V gene has CDR1 SEHNR and CDR2 FQNEAQ (reference sequence). The CDR3 sequence is 15 residues long. CDR3 DNA sequence: TGTGCCAGCAGCGGAACCGGGACGAACACCGGGGAGCTGTTTTTT. Its translation is CASSGTGTNTGELFF.

This clonotype was seen repeatedly, ten times or more. The gene calls are TRBV6-2 or TRBV6-3 and TRBJ2-5; D is perhaps TRBD2 (7 bases). The CDR3 is 13 amino acids. The germline V gene has CDR1 MNHEY and CDR2 SVGEGT. V was shortened by 6 bases and J by 6 bases, with 14 bases between the two germline ends. In DNA form, the CDR3 reads TGTGCCAGCAGCTGGGGGGGCCAGAAGACCCAGTACTTC. Protein sequence: CASSWGGQKTQYF.

This clonotype was seen more than once but under ten times. CDR3 region: CASSLDRSAKTGTQYF. CDR3 bases: TGTGCCAGCAGCTTAGATCGGAGCGCCAAGACAGGGACCCAGTACTTC. This chain connects TRBV11-2 to TRBJ2-5; TRBD1 is a possible D gene (6 bases). CDR3 length: 16 amino acids. V was pared by 0 bases and J by 7 bases, with 18 bases between. The germline V gene encodes CDR1 SGHAT and CDR2 FQNNGV.

This clonotype was seen a handful of times. The chain is built from TRBV7-9 and TRBJ2-3; tentative D call: TRBD1 (5 bases). V shed 1 base and J shed 1 base, with 9 bases lying between them. The germline V gene encodes CDR1 SEHNR and CDR2 FQNEAQ (reference sequence). The CDR3 has 15 residues. The DNA for the CDR3 is TGTGCCAGCAGCTTAGGGGCAGGGCGCACAGATACGCAGTATTTT. It translates to CASSLGAGRTDTQYF.

This clonotype was recorded many times. The J gene is TRBJ2-2, the V gene TRBV6-1; 7 bases are shared with TRBD1. Trimming at V came to 6 bases and at J to 2 bases, leaving 6 bases not matched to a gene. The germline CDR1 and CDR2 sequences are MNHNS and SASEGT. The CDR3 spans 15 residues. CDR3 sequence (DNA): TGTGCCAGCAGATGGGACAGCCTAAACACCGGGGAGCTGTTTTTT. Translation gives CASRWDSLNTGELFF.

This clonotype was counted at least ten times. In DNA, the CDR3 is TGCAGCGTTGCGCAGACTAATAACTATGGCTACACCTTC. It is translated as CSVAQTNNYGYTF. The chain uses TRBV29-1 and TRBJ1-2, with D uncertain. V dropped 4 bases and J dropped 1 base, with 10 bases sitting between them. CDR3 length: 13 residues. CDR1 is SQVTM and CDR2 is ANQGSEA in the germline V gene.